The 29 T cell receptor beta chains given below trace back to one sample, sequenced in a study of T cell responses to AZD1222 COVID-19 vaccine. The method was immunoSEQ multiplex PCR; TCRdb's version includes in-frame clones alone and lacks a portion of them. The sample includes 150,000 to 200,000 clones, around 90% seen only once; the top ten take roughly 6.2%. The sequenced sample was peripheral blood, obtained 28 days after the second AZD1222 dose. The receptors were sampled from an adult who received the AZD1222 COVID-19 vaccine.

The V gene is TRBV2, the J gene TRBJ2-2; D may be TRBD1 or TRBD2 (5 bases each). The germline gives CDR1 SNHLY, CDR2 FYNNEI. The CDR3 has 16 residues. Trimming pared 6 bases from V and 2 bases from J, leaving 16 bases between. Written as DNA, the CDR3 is TGTGCCAGCAGGGCCTCCGGGACGATCAACACCGGGGAGCTGTTTTTT. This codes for CASRASGTINTGELFF.

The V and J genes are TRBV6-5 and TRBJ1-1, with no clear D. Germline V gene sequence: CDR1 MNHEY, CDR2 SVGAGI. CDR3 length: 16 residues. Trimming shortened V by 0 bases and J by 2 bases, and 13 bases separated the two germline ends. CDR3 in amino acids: CASSYSGVGPNTEAFF. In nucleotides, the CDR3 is TGTGCCAGCAGTTACTCCGGCGTGGGCCCAAACACTGAAGCTTTCTTT.

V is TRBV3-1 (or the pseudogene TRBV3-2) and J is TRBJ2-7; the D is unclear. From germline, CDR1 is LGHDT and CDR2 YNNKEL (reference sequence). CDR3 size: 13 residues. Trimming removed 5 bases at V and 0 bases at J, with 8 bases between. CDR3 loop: CASSSQASYEQYF. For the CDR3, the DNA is TGTGCCAGCAGCTCTCAGGCCTCCTACGAGCAGTACTTC.

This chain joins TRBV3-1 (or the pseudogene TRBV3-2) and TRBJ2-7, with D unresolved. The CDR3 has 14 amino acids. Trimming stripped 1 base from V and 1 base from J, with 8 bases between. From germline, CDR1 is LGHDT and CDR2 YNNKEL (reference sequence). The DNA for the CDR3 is TGTGCCAGCAGCCAAGCGACCCTATCCTACGAGCAGTACTTC. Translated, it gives CASSQATLSYEQYF.

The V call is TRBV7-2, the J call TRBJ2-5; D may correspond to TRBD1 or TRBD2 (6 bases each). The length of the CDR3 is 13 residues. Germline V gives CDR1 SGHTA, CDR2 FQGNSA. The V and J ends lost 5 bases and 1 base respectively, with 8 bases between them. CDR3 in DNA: TGTGCCAGCAGCGGGGGGCGCCAAGAGACCCAGTACTTC. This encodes CASSGGRQETQYF.

The chain's CDR3 is CAWSAGGSYEQYF. The CDR3 DNA follows: TGTGCCTGGAGTGCAGGGGGCTCCTACGAGCAGTACTTC. The J gene is TRBJ2-7, the V gene TRBV30, with 7 bases lining up with TRBD1. Looked up from germline, CDR1 is GTSNPN and CDR2 is SVGIG (reference sequence). The CDR3 consists of 13 residues. V lost 1 base and J lost 0; bases outside the gene matches: 0.

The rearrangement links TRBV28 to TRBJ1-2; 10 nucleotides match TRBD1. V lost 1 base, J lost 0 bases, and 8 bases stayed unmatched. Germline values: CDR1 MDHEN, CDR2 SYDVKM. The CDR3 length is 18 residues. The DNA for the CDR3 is TGTGCCAGCAGTTTATTATGGGGGGACAGGGGACCTAACTATGGCTACACCTTC. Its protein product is CASSLLWGDRGPNYGYTF.

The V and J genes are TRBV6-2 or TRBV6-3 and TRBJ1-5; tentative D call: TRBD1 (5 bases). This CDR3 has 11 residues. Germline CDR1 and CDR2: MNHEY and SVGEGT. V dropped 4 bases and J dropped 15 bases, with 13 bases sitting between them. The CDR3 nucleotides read TGTGCCAGCAGTTTCCTCGGGACCCCGCATTTT. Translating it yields CASSFLGTPHF.

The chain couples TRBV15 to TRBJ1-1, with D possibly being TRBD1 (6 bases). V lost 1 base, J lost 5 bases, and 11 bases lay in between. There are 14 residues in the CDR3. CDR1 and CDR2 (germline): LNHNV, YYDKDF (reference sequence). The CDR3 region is CATSRAQGYTEAFF. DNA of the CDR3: TGTGCCACCAGCAGAGCCCAGGGGTATACTGAAGCTTTCTTT.

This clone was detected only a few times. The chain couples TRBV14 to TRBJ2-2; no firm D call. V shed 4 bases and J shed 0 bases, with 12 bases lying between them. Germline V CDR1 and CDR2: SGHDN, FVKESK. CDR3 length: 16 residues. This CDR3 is CASSPWAAANTGELFF. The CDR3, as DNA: TGTGCCAGCAGCCCTTGGGCCGCCGCGAACACCGGGGAGCTGTTTTTT.

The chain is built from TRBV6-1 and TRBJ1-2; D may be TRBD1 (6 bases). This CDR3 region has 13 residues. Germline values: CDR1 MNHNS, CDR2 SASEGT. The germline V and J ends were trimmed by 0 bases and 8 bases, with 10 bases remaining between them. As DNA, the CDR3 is TGTGCCAGCAGTGAAGCCAGGGGTTCAGGCTACACCTTC. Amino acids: CASSEARGSGYTF.

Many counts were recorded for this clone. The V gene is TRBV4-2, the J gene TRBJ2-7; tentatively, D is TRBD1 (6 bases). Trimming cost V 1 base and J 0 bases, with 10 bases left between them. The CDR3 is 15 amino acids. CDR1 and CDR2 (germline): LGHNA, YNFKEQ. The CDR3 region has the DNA TGTGCCAGCAGCCAAGTTTTGGGACACTCCTACGAGCAGTACTTC. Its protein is CASSQVLGHSYEQYF.

Here the CDR3 DNA reads TGTGCCAGCAGTTACGGGCAGGGGAACTATGGCTACACCTTC. It specifies CASSYGQGNYGYTF. The chain recombines TRBV6-5 with TRBJ1-2, with D perhaps TRBD1 (6 bases). Looked up from germline, CDR1 is MNHEY and CDR2 is SVGAGI. V lost 2 bases and J lost 2, with 9 bases in between. The CDR3 loop spans 14 amino acids.

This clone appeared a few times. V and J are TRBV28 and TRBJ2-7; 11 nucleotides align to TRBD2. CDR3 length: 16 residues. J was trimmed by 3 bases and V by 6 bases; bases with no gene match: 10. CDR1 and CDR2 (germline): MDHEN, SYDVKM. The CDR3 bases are TGTGCCAGCAGCTTACTCGGGACTAGCGGAGACTACGAGCAGTACTTC. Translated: CASSLLGTSGDYEQYF.

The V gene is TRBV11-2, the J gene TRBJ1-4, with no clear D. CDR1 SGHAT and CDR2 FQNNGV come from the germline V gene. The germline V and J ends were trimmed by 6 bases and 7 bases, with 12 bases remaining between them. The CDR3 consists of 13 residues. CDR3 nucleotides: TGTGCCAGCAGTCCTAGCGGGTTTGAAAAACTGTTTTTT. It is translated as CASSPSGFEKLFF.

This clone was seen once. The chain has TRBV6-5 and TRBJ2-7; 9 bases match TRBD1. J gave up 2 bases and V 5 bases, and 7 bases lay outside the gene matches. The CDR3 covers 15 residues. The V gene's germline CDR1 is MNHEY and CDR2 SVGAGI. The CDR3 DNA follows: TGTGCCAGCAGTCGCCAGGACAGGGGACCCTACGAGCAGTACTTC. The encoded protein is CASSRQDRGPYEQYF.

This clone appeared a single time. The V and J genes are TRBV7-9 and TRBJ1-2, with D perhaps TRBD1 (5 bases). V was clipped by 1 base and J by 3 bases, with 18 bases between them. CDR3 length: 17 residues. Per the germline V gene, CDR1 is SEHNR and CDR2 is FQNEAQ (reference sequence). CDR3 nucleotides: TGTGCCAGCAGCTTAGGACTAACGGGACTCCCGGACTATGGCTACACCTTC. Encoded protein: CASSLGLTGLPDYGYTF.

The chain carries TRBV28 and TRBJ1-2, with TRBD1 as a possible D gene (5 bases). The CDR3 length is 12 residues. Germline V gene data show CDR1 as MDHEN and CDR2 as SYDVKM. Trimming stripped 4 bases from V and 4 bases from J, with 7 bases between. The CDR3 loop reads CASSSRAYGYTF. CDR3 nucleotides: TGTGCCAGCAGTTCCAGGGCCTATGGCTACACCTTC.

The DNA of the CDR3 is TGTGCCAGCAGTCCCCAACAGGGTCGGAATTCACCCCTCCACTTT. Translated: CASSPQQGRNSPLHF. The rearrangement uses TRBV28 and TRBJ1-6; TRBD1 might be the D (6 bases). V shed 5 bases and J shed 7 bases, with 15 bases lying between them. This CDR3 region has 15 residues. Germline CDR1 MDHEN, CDR2 SYDVKM.

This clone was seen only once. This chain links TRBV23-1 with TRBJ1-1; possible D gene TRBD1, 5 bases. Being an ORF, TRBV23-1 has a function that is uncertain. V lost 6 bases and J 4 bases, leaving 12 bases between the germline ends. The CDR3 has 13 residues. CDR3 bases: TGCGCCAGCAGCCCCAACAGGAGCACTGAAGCTTTCTTT. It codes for CASSPNRSTEAFF.

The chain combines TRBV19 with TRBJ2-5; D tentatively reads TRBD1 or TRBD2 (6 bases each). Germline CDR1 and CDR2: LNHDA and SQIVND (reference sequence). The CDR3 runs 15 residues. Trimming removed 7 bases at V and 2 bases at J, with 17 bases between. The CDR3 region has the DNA TGTGCCAGTAACGGGGGACACGGGCGTCAAGAGACCCAGTACTTC. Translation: CASNGGHGRQETQYF.

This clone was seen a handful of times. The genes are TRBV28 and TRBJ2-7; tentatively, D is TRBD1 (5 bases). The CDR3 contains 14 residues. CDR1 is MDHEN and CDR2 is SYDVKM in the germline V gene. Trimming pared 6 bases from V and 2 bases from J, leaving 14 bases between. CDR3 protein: CASRASGPPYEQYF. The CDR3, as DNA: TGTGCCAGCAGGGCTTCAGGGCCCCCCTACGAGCAGTACTTC.

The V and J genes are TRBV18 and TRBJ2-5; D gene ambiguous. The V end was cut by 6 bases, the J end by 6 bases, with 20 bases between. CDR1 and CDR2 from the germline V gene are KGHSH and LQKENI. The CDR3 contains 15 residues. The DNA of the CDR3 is TGTGCCAGCTCGTATTCCGACGGAGTCGTTCAGACCCAGTACTTC. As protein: CASSYSDGVVQTQYF.

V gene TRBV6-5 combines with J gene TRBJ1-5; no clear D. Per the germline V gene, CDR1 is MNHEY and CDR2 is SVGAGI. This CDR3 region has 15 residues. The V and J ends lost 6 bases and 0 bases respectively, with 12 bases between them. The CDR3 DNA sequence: TGTGCCAGCAGCCTCTCGGGCCCTAGCAATCAGCCCCAGCATTTT. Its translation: CASSLSGPSNQPQHF.

The CDR3 reads CASRTGSTDYEQYF. The CDR3 DNA follows: TGTGCCAGCAGGACCGGGAGCACAGACTACGAGCAGTACTTC. The chain links TRBV28 to TRBJ2-7; TRBD2 is a possible D gene (6 bases). Trimming removed 6 bases at V and 3 bases at J, with 15 bases between. Looked up from germline, CDR1 is MDHEN and CDR2 is SYDVKM. This CDR3 is built from 14 residues.

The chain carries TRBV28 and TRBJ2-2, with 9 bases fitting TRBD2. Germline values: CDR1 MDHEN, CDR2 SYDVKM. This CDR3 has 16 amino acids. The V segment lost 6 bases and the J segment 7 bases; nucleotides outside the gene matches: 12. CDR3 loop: CASSPWREGRRGELFF. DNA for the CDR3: TGTGCCAGCAGCCCCTGGCGGGAGGGCCGACGCGGGGAGCTGTTTTTT.

Here the CDR3 DNA reads TGTGCCAGCAGCGGAGGGGCTCAGGGTTATGGCTACACCTTC. Its translation is CASSGGAQGYGYTF. V is TRBV5-4 and J is TRBJ1-2, with D possibly TRBD1 on 5 matching bases. The CDR3 sequence is 14 residues long. Deletions cut 4 bases from V and 5 bases from J, with 15 bases between. Germline CDR1 and CDR2: SGHNT and YYREEE (reference sequence).

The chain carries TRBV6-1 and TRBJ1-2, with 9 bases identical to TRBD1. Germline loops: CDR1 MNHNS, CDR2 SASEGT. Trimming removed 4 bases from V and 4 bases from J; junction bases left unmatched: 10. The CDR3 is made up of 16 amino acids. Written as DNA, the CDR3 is TGTGCCAGCAGTGGGGACAGGGACGTAAGCTTCTATGGCTACACCTTC. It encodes CASSGDRDVSFYGYTF.

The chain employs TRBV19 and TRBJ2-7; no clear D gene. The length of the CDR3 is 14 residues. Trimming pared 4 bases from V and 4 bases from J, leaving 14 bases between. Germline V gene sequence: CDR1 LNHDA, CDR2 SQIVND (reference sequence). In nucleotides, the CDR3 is TGTGCCAGTAGTACTCAGTCTAGTAATTACGAGCAGTACTTC. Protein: CASSTQSSNYEQYF.